This T cell receptor (beta chain) was recovered during a study of T cell responses to AZD1222 COVID-19 vaccine. Assay used: immunoSEQ multiplex PCR; TCRdb lists only in-frame clones, some missing. Here the sample spans 150,000 to 200,000 clones, about 89% being singletons. V was pared by 3 bases and J by 6 bases, with 3 bases of the junction left unmatched. Germline CDR1 SGDLS, CDR2 YYNGEE. This CDR3 comprises 14 residues. This TCR was sampled from an adult in good health. The source material was peripheral blood, sampled on day 0 of MenACWY control vaccination. The rearrangement links TRBV9 to TRBJ1-6, with 7 bases identical to TRBD1. The CDR3 DNA reads as TGTGCCAGCAGCGAGGGGGCCGGTAATTCACCCCTCCACTTT. Its protein product is CASSEGAGNSPLHF.